This T cell receptor beta chain was obtained from a study of tumor and adjacent non-tumor tissue in lung cancer. The wider study: The cohort had 12 adenocarcinoma, 2 squamous cell and 1 small cell patients.

Note on this clonotype: Its antigen is undetermined. A much larger clone differs by one base, so this may be a read error.

V gave up 2 bases and J gave up 10 bases, with 15 bases separating them. The CDR3 is made up of 14 amino acids. CDR1 is SGHNT, CDR2 YENEEA, per germline. RNA was extracted from bulk tissue without any cell sorting. More than 3 cm separated this lung sample from the edge of the tumor. The library came from three nested PCR rounds adapted from ARM-PCR protocols. TCRdb fed the multiplex PCR reads into MiXCR, producing one record per CDR3 protein. The sample includes 40,000 to 55,000 distinct CDR3 sequences, 70% to 80% of them seen just once. Overall study findings and caveats: Compared with tumor, normal lung showed significantly lower TCR diversity.

The chain carries TRBV11-3 and TRBJ2-1; D is ambiguous. The source of this sequence is a woman aged 55-70 years with non-small cell lung cancer. Sequences were obtained from distant non-tumor lung tissue. CDR3 loop: CASSLSVTLPEQFF. For the CDR3, the DNA is TGTGCCAGCAGCTTATCGGTTACCCTTCCGGAGCAGTTCTTC.